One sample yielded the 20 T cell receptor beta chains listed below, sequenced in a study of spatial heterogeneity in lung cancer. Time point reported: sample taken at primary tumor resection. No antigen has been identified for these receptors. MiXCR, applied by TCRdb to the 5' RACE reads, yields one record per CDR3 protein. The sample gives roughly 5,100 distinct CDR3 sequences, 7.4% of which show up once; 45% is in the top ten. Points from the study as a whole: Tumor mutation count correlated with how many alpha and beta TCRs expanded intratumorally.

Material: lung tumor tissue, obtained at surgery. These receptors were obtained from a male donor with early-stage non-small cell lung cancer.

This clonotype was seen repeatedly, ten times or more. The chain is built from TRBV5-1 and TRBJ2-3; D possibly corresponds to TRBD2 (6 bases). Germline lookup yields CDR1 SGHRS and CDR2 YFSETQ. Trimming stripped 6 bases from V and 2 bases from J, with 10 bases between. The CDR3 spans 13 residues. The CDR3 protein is CASTGGNTDTQYF. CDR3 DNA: TGCGCCAGCACGGGCGGGAACACAGATACGCAGTATTTT.

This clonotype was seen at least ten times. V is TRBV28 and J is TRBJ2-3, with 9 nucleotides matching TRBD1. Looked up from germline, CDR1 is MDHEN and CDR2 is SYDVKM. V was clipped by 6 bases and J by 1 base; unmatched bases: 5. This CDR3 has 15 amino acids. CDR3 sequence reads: CASSEGTGRTDTQYF. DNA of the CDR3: TGTGCCAGCAGCGAAGGGACAGGGCGCACAGATACGCAGTATTTT.

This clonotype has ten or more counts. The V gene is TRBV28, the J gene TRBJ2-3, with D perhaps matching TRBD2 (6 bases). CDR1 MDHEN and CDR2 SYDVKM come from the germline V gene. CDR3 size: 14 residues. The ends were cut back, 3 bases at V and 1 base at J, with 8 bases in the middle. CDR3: CASSFVAGTDTQYF. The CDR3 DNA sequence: TGTGCCAGCAGTTTTGTAGCGGGCACAGATACGCAGTATTTT.

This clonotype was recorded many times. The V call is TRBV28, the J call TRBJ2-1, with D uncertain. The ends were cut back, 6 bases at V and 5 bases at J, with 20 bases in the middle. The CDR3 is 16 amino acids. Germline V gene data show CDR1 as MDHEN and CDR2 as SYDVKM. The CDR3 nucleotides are TGTGCCAGCAGCCCGGCGGACGGGCAAGGGCACAATGAGCAGTTCTTC. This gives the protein CASSPADGQGHNEQFF.

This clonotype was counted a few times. CDR3 protein: CASGLEPKQPQHF. DNA of the CDR3: TGTGCTAGTGGTTTGGAACCGAAGCAGCCCCAGCATTTT. The chain couples TRBV12-5 to TRBJ1-5; D gene uncertain. From germline, CDR1 is LGHNT and CDR2 FRNRAP. Deletions cut 1 base from V and 7 bases from J, with 8 bases between. The CDR3 runs 13 residues.

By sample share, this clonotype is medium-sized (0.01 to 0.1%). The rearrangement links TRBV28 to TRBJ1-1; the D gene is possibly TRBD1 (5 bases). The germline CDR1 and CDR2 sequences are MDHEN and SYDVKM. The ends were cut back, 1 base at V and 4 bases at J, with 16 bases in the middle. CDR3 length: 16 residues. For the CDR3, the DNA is TGTGCCAGCAGTTTATTATCGTTGGGAGGGGCCACTGAAGCTTTCTTT. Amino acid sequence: CASSLLSLGGATEAFF.

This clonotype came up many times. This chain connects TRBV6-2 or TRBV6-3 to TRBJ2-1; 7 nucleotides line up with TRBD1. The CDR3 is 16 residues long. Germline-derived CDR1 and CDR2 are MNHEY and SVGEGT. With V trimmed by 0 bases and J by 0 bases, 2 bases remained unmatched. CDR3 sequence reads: CASSYSDRSSYNEQFF. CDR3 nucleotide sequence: TGTGCCAGCAGTTACTCGGACAGGAGCTCCTACAATGAGCAGTTCTTC.

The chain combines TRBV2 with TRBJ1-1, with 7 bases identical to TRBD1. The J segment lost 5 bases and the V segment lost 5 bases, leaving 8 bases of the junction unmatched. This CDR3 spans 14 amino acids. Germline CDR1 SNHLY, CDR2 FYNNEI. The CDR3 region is CASSKGARGTEAFF. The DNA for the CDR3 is TGTGCCAGCAGTAAGGGGGCGCGAGGGACTGAAGCTTTCTTT.

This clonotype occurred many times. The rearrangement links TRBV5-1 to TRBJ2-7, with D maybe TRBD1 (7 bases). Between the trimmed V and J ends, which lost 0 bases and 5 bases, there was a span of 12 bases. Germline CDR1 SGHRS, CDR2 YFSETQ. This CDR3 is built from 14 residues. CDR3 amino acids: CASSLGTGGNEQYF. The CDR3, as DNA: TGCGCCAGCAGCTTGGGGACAGGAGGGAACGAGCAGTACTTC.

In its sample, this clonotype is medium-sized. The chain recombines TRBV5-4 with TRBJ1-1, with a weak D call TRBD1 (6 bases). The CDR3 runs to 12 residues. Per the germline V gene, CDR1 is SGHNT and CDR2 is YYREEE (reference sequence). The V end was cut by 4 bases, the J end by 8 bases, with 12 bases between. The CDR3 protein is CASSPDRKEAFF. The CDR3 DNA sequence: TGTGCCAGCAGCCCCGACAGGAAGGAAGCTTTCTTT.

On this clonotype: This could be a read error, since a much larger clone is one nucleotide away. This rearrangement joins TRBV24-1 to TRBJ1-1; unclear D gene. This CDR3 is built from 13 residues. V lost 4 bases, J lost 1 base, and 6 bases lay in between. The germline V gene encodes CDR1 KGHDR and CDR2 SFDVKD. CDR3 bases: TGTGCCACCAGTGACAGCCCGAACACTGAAGCTTTCTTT. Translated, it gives CATSDSPNTEAFF.

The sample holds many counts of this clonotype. The CDR3: CASSLVPGGNQPQHF. The CDR3 coding sequence is TGTGCCAGCAGCTTAGTCCCCGGGGGCAATCAGCCCCAGCATTTT. This sequence joins TRBV7-2 and TRBJ1-5, with D unresolved. This CDR3 has 15 amino acids. The V gene lost 1 base and the J gene lost 2 bases, with 9 bases spanning the gap. Germline V gene data show CDR1 as SGHTA and CDR2 as FQGNSA.

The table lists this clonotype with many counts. The CDR3 loop is CSAQHSQRASYEQYF. CDR3 nucleotide sequence: TGCAGTGCTCAACACTCCCAGCGGGCTTCCTACGAGCAGTACTTC. J is TRBJ2-7 and V is TRBV20-1, with D tentatively TRBD2 (6 bases). Germline assignment: CDR1 DFQATT and CDR2 SNEGSKA (reference sequence). The V end lost 5 bases, the J end lost 1 base, and 18 bases lay between the germline ends. The CDR3 length is 15 residues.

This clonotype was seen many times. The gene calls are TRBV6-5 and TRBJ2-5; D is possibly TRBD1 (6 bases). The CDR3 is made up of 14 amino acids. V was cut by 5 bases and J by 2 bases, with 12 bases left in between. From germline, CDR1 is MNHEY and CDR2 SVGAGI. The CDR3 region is CASSRRQVQETQYF. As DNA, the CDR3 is TGTGCCAGCAGTAGACGACAGGTACAAGAGACCCAGTACTTC.

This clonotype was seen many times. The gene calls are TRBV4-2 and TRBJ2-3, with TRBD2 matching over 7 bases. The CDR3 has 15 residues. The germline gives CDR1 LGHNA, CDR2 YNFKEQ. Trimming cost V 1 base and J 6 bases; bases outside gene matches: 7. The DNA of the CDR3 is TGTGCCAGCAGCCAAGCAGAGGCTAGCGGCGATACGCAGTATTTT. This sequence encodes CASSQAEASGDTQYF.

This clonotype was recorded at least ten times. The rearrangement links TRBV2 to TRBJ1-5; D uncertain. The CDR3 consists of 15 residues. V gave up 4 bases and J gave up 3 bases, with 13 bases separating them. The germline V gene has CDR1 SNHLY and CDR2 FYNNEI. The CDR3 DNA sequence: TGTGCCAGCAGTGGAGGAGGGAGGACCAATCAGCCCCAGCATTTT. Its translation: CASSGGGRTNQPQHF.

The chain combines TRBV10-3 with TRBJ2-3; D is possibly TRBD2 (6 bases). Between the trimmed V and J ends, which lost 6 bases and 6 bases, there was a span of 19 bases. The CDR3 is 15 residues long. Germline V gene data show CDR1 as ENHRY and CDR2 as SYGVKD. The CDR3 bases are TGTGCCATCAGCCCCGGCGGAGGGAAGGCCGATACGCAGTATTTT. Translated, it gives CAISPGGGKADTQYF.

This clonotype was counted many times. In nucleotides, the CDR3 is TGTGCCAGCACCTTCTGGGGGGCCGCCTCTTTGAATGAGCAGTTCTTC. It specifies CASTFWGAASLNEQFF. V gene TRBV7-9 combines with J gene TRBJ2-1, with D perhaps being TRBD1 or TRBD2 (6 bases each). The V gene's germline CDR1 is SEHNR and CDR2 FQNEAQ (reference sequence). CDR3 length: 16 residues. Trimming removed 7 bases from V and 7 bases from J, with 23 bases in between.

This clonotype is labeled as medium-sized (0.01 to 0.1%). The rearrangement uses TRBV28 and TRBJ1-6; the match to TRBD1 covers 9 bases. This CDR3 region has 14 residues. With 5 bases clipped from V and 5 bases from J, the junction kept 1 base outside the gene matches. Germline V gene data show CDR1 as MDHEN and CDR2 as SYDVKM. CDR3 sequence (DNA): TGTGCCAGCAGTAGGACAGGGGATAATTCACCCCTCCACTTT. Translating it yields CASSRTGDNSPLHF.

CDR3 sequence (DNA): TGCGCCAGCAGCCCCCGACTAGCGGGAGCCCGAACAGATACGCAGTATTTT. Its translation: CASSPRLAGARTDTQYF. The chain combines TRBV5-1 with TRBJ2-3; 12 bases map to TRBD2. The CDR3 is 17 amino acids. CDR1 is SGHRS and CDR2 is YFSETQ in the germline V gene. Trimming at V came to 4 bases and at J to 3 bases, leaving 9 bases not matched to a gene.